Described below is a single T cell receptor beta chain sequence and its context. The source of the sample is a study of blood T cell repertoires in COVID-19. Study-level information: Italy, Spain and the United States were the sources of the convalescent and acute COVID-19 samples. PBMCs, B-cell-depleted T cells, or T cells provided the cDNA or gDNA that made up the material.

Germline-derived CDR1 and CDR2 are SNHLY and FYNNEI. The CDR3 spans 14 residues. V was clipped by 5 bases and J by 0 bases; unmatched bases: 3. Study processing details: Cell counts per sample came from amplifying reference gene primers. Clones were sequenced by immunoSEQ multiplex PCR, and TCRdb holds only the in-frame ones, with some missing. For V, J and clone size, that table is used; D and trimming come from the DNA. The sample lists about 61,000 clones; roughly 90% were seen once. V and J are TRBV2 and TRBJ1-1; 7 bases agree with TRBD1. The TCR was taken from a woman aged 45-60 years with active or convalescent COVID-19. Material: peripheral blood. CDR3 sequence (DNA): TGTGCCAGCAGTACAACAGGGGTGAACACTGAAGCTTTCTTT. Its translation is CASSTTGVNTEAFF. The variable domain in full, with the rest retrieved from reference TRBV2 and TRBJ1-1, is EPEVTQTPSHQVTQMGQEVILRCVPISNHLYFYWYRQILGQKVEFLVSFYNNEISEKSEIFDDQFSVERPDGSNFTLKIRSTKLEDSAMYFCASSTTGVNTEAFFGQGTRLTVV.